This is a list of T cell receptor beta chains from one sample in a study of a mutant IDH1 vaccine in newly diagnosed glioma. What these receptors recognize is not known. Some clones are missing from TCRdb's copy, which holds only in-frame ones; the method was immunoSEQ multiplex PCR. This table has tens of thousands of clones, approximately 80% appearing once. The source was PBMCs, collected from a glioma patient whose treatment included an IDH1 peptide vaccine. These TCRs come from a man between 35 and 55 years old with glioma. The CDR3 runs from the conserved cysteine through the conserved F or W. A D gene is named only where the DNA matches it firmly. Only part of the rows carry a size: once, few, many, or a class if the clone is expanded.

j_call | clone_size | v_call | d_call | cdr3_nt | cdr3_aa
TRBJ2-5 | - | TRBV13 | TRBD1 | TGTGCCAGCAGCTTGGGACAGGGGGATCAAGAGACCCAGTACTTC | CASSLGQGDQETQYF
TRBJ2-1 | - | TRBV29-1 | - | TGCAGCGTGGAGGGGACCTCCTACAATGAGCAGTTCTTC | CSVEGTSYNEQFF
TRBJ2-2 | - | TRBV5-5 | TRBD2 | TGTGCCAGCAGCTTGGTACTAGCGGGCACCGGGGAGCTGTTTTTT | CASSLVLAGTGELFF
TRBJ1-6 | - | TRBV6-4 | TRBD1 | TGTGCCAGCAGTAAGCCAGGGGGTAATTCACCCCTCCACTTT | CASSKPGGNSPLHF
TRBJ2-5 | - | TRBV6-5 | - | TGTGCCAGCAGGACAGCCTCCCGGGAGGAGACCCAGTACTTC | CASRTASREETQYF
TRBJ1-5 | - | TRBV15 | - | TGTGCCACCAGTTCGGGGTTTCAGCCCCAGCATTTT | CATSSGFQPQHF
TRBJ1-1 | few | TRBV6-6 | - | TGTGCCAGCAGTTACAAGGGAATGAACACTGAAGCTTTCTTT | CASSYKGMNTEAFF
TRBJ2-7 | - | TRBV2 | TRBD1 | TGTGCCAGCAGCCCCACGACAGGGGGCTCCTACGAGCAGTACTTC | CASSPTTGGSYEQYF
TRBJ1-1 | few | TRBV19 | - | TGTGCCAGTAGACTTGACCGTCAGAACACTGAAGCTTTCTTT | CASRLDRQNTEAFF
TRBJ1-4 | few | TRBV30 | - | TGTGCCTGGAGTGCGGAGGCAGACCTACAAAAACTGTTTTTT | CAWSAEADLQKLFF
TRBJ1-5 | few | TRBV7-2 | - | TGTGCCAGCAGCCCACCGGGGAGGGGTGATCAGCCCCAGCATTTT | CASSPPGRGDQPQHF
TRBJ2-1 | - | TRBV19 | - | TGTGCCAGTAAAATCCGGCTCGAGCAGTTCTTC | CASKIRLEQFF
TRBJ1-1 | few | TRBV4-1 | - | TGCGCCAGCAGCCCCCGGGGGGCCCTTGAAGCTTTCTTT | CASSPRGALEAFF
TRBJ2-3 | - | TRBV2 | - | TGTGCCAGCAGTGTTACCGCAGATACGCAGTATTTT | CASSVTADTQYF
TRBJ2-1 | - | TRBV30 | - | TGTGCCTGGAGAGGGACAACCTTGGGAGAGAAGTTCTTC | CAWRGTTLGEKFF
TRBJ2-2 | - | TRBV7-8 | - | TGTGCCAGCAGCCTAACAGGGCCAGCCGGGGAGCTGTTTTTT | CASSLTGPAGELFF
TRBJ1-2 | - | TRBV7-6 | - | TGTGCCAGCAGCTCCTACCGGGGGAGGAGTAACTATGGCTACACCTTC | CASSSYRGRSNYGYTF
TRBJ1-1 | few | TRBV19 | - | TGTGCCAGTAGTGTCACAGTGTCTGAAGCTTTCTTT | CASSVTVSEAFF
TRBJ2-5 | - | TRBV6-1 | - | TGTGCCAGCATACAAGGAGAGACCCAGTACTTC | CASIQGETQYF
TRBJ2-7 | - | TRBV10-3 | TRBD2 | TGTGCCATCAGTGATCTAGCGGGAGGAATCTACGAGCAGTACTTC | CAISDLAGGIYEQYF
TRBJ2-3 | - | TRBV19 | TRBD1 | TGTGCCACGGGACAGGGCGGCACAGATACGCAGTATTTT | CATGQGGTDTQYF
TRBJ2-7 | - | TRBV11-2 | - | TGTGCCAGCAGCCTAGGGGGGACAACCTTGGAGCAGTACTTC | CASSLGGTTLEQYF
TRBJ1-5 | - | TRBV7-2 | - | TGTGCCAGCAGCTTAAGCAGTTTACAGCCCCAGCATTTT | CASSLSSLQPQHF
TRBJ2-3 | - | TRBV9 | TRBD2 | TGTGCCAGCAGCCGGGGGGCGGGAGGGCCAGCAGATACGCAGTATTTT | CASSRGAGGPADTQYF
TRBJ2-7 | - | TRBV10-3 | TRBD2 | TGTGCCATCAGTGAGTCCCGGGGGGTGAACGAGCAGTACTTC | CAISESRGVNEQYF
TRBJ2-1 | - | TRBV15 | TRBD2 | TGTGCCACCAGCACCTTGCGGGGACTAGCGGGAGACTACAATGAGCAGTTCTTC | CATSTLRGLAGDYNEQFF
TRBJ2-5 | - | TRBV6-6 | - | TGTGCCAGCGACCCGCGAGGATCCCCAGAGACCCAGTACTTC | CASDPRGSPETQYF
TRBJ1-6 | - | TRBV7-2 | - | TGTGCCAGCAGTTTAGGGGCCGAGAATTCACCCCTCCACTTT | CASSLGAENSPLHF
TRBJ2-7 | - | TRBV5-4 | TRBD1 | TGTGCCAGCAGCACCGGACAGGGGGTAACCTACGAGCAGTACTTC | CASSTGQGVTYEQYF
TRBJ1-2 | - | TRBV7-9 | TRBD1 | TGTGCCAGCAGCTTCCAGGGGGCTGGGGGCTACACCTTC | CASSFQGAGGYTF
TRBJ2-7 | - | TRBV7-2 | - | TGTGCCAGCAGCCCCGGAGGGGCAGGGGACTACGAGCAGTACTTC | CASSPGGAGDYEQYF
TRBJ2-6 | - | TRBV10-3 | - | TGTGCCATCAGTGCAGGCTCTGGGGCCAACGTCCTGACTTTC | CAISAGSGANVLTF
TRBJ2-5 | - | TRBV5-1 | - | TGCGCCAGCAGCCACGGGCTGAGGGTAGGAGGTGGAGAGACCCAGTACTTC | CASSHGLRVGGGETQYF
TRBJ1-2 | - | TRBV7-9 | - | TGTGCCAGCAGCTCTCCTAGTCGGAAGCGGGGAGGCTACACCTTC | CASSSPSRKRGGYTF
TRBJ1-6 | - | TRBV5-1 | - | TGCGCCAGCAGCTTGAGGAGAGATAATTCACCCCTCCACTTT | CASSLRRDNSPLHF
TRBJ1-4 | - | TRBV5-1 | TRBD1 | TGCGCCAGCAGCTTGGCCCCAGGGGGCCTTGGTGAAAAACTGTTTTTT | CASSLAPGGLGEKLFF
TRBJ1-1 | - | TRBV19 | - | TGTGCCAGTAGTATAGCGGAGCGCGGGAGAGGGGCTGAAGCTTTCTTT | CASSIAERGRGAEAFF
TRBJ2-5 | once | TRBV19 | TRBD2 | TGTGCCAGTAATTCGATGAGCGGGAGTCGGCAAGAGACCCAGTACTTC | CASNSMSGSRQETQYF
TRBJ2-5 | - | TRBV5-1 | - | TGCGCCAGCAGCTTGGGGGGAGAGGGCTTGGCCCAGTACTTC | CASSLGGEGLAQYF
TRBJ2-7 | once | TRBV10-3 | TRBD1 | TGTGCCATCAGTGTGGACAGGGGGCTGGACGAGCAGTACTTC | CAISVDRGLDEQYF